This T cell receptor (beta chain) was found in a study of T cell repertoires in cytomegalovirus infection. TCRdb reprocessed the reads via MiXCR and lists one record per CDR3 protein. The table records about 330,000 distinct CDR3 sequences, over 7.5% of them present only once. Per the germline V gene, CDR1 is SGHTA and CDR2 is FQGTGA. The germline V and J ends were trimmed by 0 bases and 9 bases, with 9 bases remaining between them. The CDR3 spans 13 residues. In its sample, this clonotype was seen many times. This chain uses TRBV7-3 with TRBJ2-4, with D hard to call. Sequencing was carried out using PBMCs. This sequence was found in a human donor in good health (CMV status not recorded). Some clones in this sample may be carry-over from other donors' samples. This CDR3 is CASSLTSSSIQYF. DNA of the CDR3: TGTGCCAGCAGCTTAACATCCAGTAGCATTCAGTACTTC.